Sequencing of this TCR beta chain was carried out in a study of OX40 agonist ivuxolimab in advanced cancers. The wider study: Three patients got partial responses; one had hepatocellular carcinoma and two had cutaneous melanoma. General observations from the study: Certain nonresponders likewise exhibited a low normalized T-cell clonal expansion.

In its sample, this clone was seen once. No antigen is known for it. Autoimmune disease history or systemic immunosuppression disqualified patients. Repertoires were generated with immunoSEQ multiplex PCR, while TCRdb's copy carries only in-frame clones and drops some. The data contain 55,000 to 95,000 clones, 88% of them singletons. The germline V gene has CDR1 SGHVS and CDR2 FNYEAQ. Deletions cut 4 bases from V and 1 base from J, with 12 bases between. CDR3 length: 15 residues. The sample was CD4+ or CD8+ T cells sorted from blood, taken in a trial of the OX40 agonist ivuxolimab. The rearrangement uses TRBV7-6 and TRBJ2-3; D remains unclear. The clonotype comes from an adult with an advanced solid tumor such as melanoma, head and neck, liver or kidney cancer. CDR3 amino acids: CASSYRHRGTDTQYF. In nucleotides, the CDR3 is TGTGCCAGCAGCTACCGACACAGAGGCACAGATACGCAGTATTTT. The variable domain in full, completed from reference TRBV7-6 and TRBJ2-3, reads GAGVSQSPRYKVTKRGQDVALRCDPISGHVSLYWYRQALGQGPEFLTYFNYEAQQDKSGLPNDRFSAERPEGSISTLTIQRTEQRDSAMYRCASSYRHRGTDTQYFGPGTRLTVL.